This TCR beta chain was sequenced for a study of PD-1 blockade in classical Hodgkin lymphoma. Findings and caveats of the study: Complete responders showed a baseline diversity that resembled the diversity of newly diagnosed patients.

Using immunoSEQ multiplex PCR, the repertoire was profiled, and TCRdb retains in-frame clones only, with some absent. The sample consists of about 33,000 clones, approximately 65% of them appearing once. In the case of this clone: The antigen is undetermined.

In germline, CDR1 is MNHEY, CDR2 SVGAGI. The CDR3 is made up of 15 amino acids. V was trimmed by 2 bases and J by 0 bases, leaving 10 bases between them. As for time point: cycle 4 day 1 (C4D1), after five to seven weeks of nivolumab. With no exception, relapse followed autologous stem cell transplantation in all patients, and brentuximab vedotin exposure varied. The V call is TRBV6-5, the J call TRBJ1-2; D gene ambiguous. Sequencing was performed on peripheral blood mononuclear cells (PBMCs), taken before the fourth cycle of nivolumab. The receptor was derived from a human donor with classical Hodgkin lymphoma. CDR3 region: CASSYSRAANYGYTF. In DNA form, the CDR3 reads TGTGCCAGCAGTTACAGCAGAGCCGCTAACTATGGCTACACCTTC.